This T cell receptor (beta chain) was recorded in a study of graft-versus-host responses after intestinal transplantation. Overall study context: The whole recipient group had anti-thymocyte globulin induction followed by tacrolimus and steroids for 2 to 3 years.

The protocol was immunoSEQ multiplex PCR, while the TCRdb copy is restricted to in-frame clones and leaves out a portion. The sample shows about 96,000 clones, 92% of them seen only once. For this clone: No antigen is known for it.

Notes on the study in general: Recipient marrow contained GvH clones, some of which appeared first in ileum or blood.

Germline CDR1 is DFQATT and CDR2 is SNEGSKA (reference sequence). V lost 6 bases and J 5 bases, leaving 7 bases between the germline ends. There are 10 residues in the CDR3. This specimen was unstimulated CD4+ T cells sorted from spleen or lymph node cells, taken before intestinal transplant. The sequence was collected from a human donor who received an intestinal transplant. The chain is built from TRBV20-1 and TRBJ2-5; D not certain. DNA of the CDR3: TGCAGTGCAGCTTACGAGACCCAGTACTTC. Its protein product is CSAAYETQYF.